The sequence of this T cell receptor (beta chain) was determined in a study of blood T cells in healthy people across ages. Primed by a sample-barcoded 5' primer and a J-beta primer mix, a second PCR proceeded for roughly 6 to 12 cycles. A single record per CDR3 protein comes from TCRdb applying MiXCR to the 5' RACE reads. The sample has around 1.7 million distinct CDR3 sequences, 28% seen once. This clonotype was recorded a few times. The sequenced sample consisted of blood. This receptor was obtained from a young woman in good health.

CDR3 DNA sequence: TGTGCCAGCAGACGTGGCTGGGAACGTTCGAACACTGAAGCTTTCTTT. Its translation: CASRRGWERSNTEAFF. This chain uses TRBV6-2 or TRBV6-3 with TRBJ1-1; D is unclear. The V end was cut by 6 bases, the J end by 1 base, with 18 bases between. The CDR3 is 16 residues long. Per the germline V gene, CDR1 is MNHEY and CDR2 is SVGEGT.